This T cell receptor beta chain came from a study of blood T cell repertoires in COVID-19. The overall study: T cells, B-cell-depleted T cells, or PBMCs supplied cDNA or gDNA.

Source study methods: Estimates of nucleated cell counts were drawn from the amplification of reference gene primers. Some clones are missing from TCRdb's copy, which holds only in-frame ones; the method was immunoSEQ multiplex PCR. D and trimming come from the DNA, and the V and J calls and clone size come from that table. Among under 200,000 clones, roughly 86% were seen once, and the ten largest hold approximately 4.1%. The V gene end was trimmed by 6 bases and the J gene end by 4 bases; junction bases not matched to a gene: 5. The CDR3 extends over 13 amino acids. The germline V gene encodes CDR1 SGHAT and CDR2 FQNNGV.

The sequencing input was peripheral blood. This clonotype was obtained from a woman aged 55-75 years who had recovered from COVID-19. This chain connects TRBV11-2 to TRBJ1-1; 7 nucleotides match TRBD1. CDR3 amino acids: CASRLQGSTEAFF. The CDR3 DNA reads as TGTGCCAGCAGATTACAGGGGAGCACTGAAGCTTTCTTT.